This TCR beta chain was recorded in a study of brain T cells in children with intractable seizures. Study results and caveats: Clones missing pre-surgery may reflect undersampling of that blood sample.

The time point denotes: blood from clinic visit 5 months post-surgery; TSC patient then seizure free. Pre-surgery treatment included at least one anti-epileptic drug. As to this clone: The antigen is undetermined.

The protocol was immunoSEQ multiplex PCR, while the TCRdb copy is restricted to in-frame clones and leaves out a portion. The table lists hundreds of thousands of clones, more than 85% of them singletons. The CDR3 spans 16 residues. The germline CDR1 and CDR2 sequences are SEHNR and FQNEAQ (reference sequence). Between the trimmed V and J ends, which lost 0 bases and 3 bases, there was a span of 12 bases. The chain recombines TRBV7-9 with TRBJ1-5; maybe TRBD1 (6 bases). The source was peripheral blood, collected less than 6 months after surgery. This sequence was found in a boy in the first two years of life with tuberous sclerosis and intractable seizures. Here the CDR3 reads CASSLAGRGLNQPQHF. CDR3 DNA: TGTGCCAGCAGCTTAGCAGGCAGGGGCCTCAATCAGCCCCAGCATTTT. Using reference TRBV7-9 and TRBJ1-5 for the parts outside the CDR3, the full variable domain is DTGVSQNPRHKITKRGQNVTFRCDPISEHNRLYWYRQTLGQGPEFLTYFQNEAQLEKSRLLSDRFSAERPKGSFSTLEIQRTEQGDSAMYLCASSLAGRGLNQPQHFGDGTRLSIL.